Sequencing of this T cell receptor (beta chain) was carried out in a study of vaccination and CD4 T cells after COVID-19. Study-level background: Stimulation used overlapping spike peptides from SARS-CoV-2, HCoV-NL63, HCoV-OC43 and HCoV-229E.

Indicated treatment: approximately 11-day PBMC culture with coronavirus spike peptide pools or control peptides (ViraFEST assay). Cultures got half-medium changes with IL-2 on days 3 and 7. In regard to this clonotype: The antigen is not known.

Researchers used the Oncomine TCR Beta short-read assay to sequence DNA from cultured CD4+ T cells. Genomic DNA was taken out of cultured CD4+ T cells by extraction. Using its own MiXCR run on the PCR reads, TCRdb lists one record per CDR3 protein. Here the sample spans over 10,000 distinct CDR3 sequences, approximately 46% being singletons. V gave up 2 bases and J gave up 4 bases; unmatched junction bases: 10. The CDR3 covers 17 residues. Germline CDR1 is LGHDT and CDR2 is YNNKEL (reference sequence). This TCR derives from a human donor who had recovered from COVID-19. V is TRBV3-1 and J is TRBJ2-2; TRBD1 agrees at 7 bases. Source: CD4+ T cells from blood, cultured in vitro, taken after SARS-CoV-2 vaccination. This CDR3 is CASSQILTGVGTGELFF. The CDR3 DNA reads TGTGCCAGCAGCCAAATCTTAACAGGGGTGGGCACCGGGGAGCTGTTTTTT. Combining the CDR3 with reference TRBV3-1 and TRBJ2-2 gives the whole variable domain DTAVSQTPKYLVTQMGNDKSIKCEQNLGHDTMYWYKQDSKKFLKIMFSYNNKELIINETVPNRFSPKSPDKAHLNLHINSLELGDSAVYFCASSQILTGVGTGELFFGEGSRLTVL.